This T cell receptor (beta chain) was recorded in a study of blood T cell repertoires in COVID-19 (dated by TCRdb to the early 2020s). For the wider study: Samples covering the acute and convalescent phases of COVID-19 were provided by collaborators in the United States, Italy and Spain. Where available, HLA class I and class II types were obtained from metadata supplied by the sample provider rather than from assay-based typing. Samples were obtained from the ongoing ImmuneRACE study (first 160 participants) and from about 1,300 subjects provided by 6 global collaborators. The material from the prospective study consisted of cDNA or gDNA derived from T cells, B-cell-depleted T cells, or PBMCs. The dataset comprised deeply sampled blood TCRbeta repertoires from subjects exposed to, actively infected with, or recovered from COVID-19. The repertoires were released in a freely available public database meant as a resource for research on the immune response to SARS-CoV-2. The sample metadata nearly always contained a de-identified subject ID, COVID-19 status, age in years and sex. What the work shows at the level of the full study, not this receptor alone: How much clinical and demographic metadata was included differed by source and by participant, and the metadata was provided uncurated.

From the cysteine up to the phenylalanine, the CDR3 has a length of 14 residues. The entry retains the CDR3 DNA only, 42 bases that are in frame from base 1. Per the germline V gene, MRHNA is the CDR1 and SNTAGT is the CDR2. Compared with germline, V lacks 6 bases and J lacks 6 bases; bases without a gene match: 7. The immunoSEQ Assay, a bias-controlled multiplex PCR, was used to amplify TCRbeta CDR3 regions from genomic DNA. Turning to the authors' computational methods: Within the assay, amplification of reference gene primers was used to estimate how many nucleated cells each sample contained. To quantify the absolute abundance of each unique TCRbeta CDR3 rearrangement, sequence reads were collapsed and filtered. For each sample, productive Simpson clonality was calculated as the square root of Simpson's diversity index across productive rearrangements. Entries here come from immuneACCESS through TCRdb and include only in-frame sequences with V and J called. Some clones fail to appear in such tables; in the studies checked, an unresolved V gene covers under half of the shortfall, and the cause of the remainder is unknown. That table furnishes V, J and clone size, whereas the DNA furnished D and trimming. This sample holds about 120,000 clones; roughly 86% were observed only once. The top ten clones comprise approximately 10% of the sample.

One collaborating source in Seattle enrolled patients during active infection and followed them longitudinally through the course of disease. Collaborating institutions collected whole blood in K2EDTA tubes following their own protocols. For TCRbeta analysis, collaborators shipped samples in one of three forms: frozen whole blood, isolated PBMCs, or DNA extracted from either of those sample types. The count of this clone is one. Its antigen is still unknown. Nothing much larger sits one base from this clone, and base qualities are not available. The sequence links TRBV6-4 to TRBJ1-1; the junction holds 10 bases that match TRBD1. This TCR came from a woman between 65 and 79 years old with COVID-19, enrolled during active disease. What was sequenced was peripheral blood. The CDR3 in this case is CASSAGQGKAEAFF. The DNA sequence is TGTGCCAGCAGCGCGGGACAGGGGAAGGCTGAAGCTTTCTTT.